These T cell receptor beta chains were read from a single sample in a study of radiotherapy plus CTLA-4 blockade in lung cancer. Clones were read by immunoSEQ multiplex PCR, and TCRdb kept only the in-frame ones, dropping some. The sample records approximately 82,000 clones, around 81% being singletons. Sequencing used peripheral blood, obtained from a patient treated with radiotherapy plus ipilimumab. These receptors were taken from a human donor with non-small cell lung cancer that progressed on radiotherapy plus ipilimumab. Both conserved end residues are part of each CDR3. A D gene is named only where the DNA matches it firmly. Some rows have no size entry. The others give once, few or many, or a class for an expanded clone.

cdr3_aa	cdr3_nt	d_call	clone_size	v_call	j_call
CASSELAGVNEQFF	TGTGCCAGCAGTGAACTAGCGGGGGTTAATGAGCAGTTCTTC	TRBD2	NA	TRBV28	TRBJ2-1
CASSIGVSSGNTIYF	TGCGCCAGCAGTATTGGGGTCTCCTCTGGAAACACCATATATTTT	NA	few	TRBV5-1	TRBJ1-3
CASTGYNSPLHF	TGTGCCAGCACGGGGTACAATTCACCCCTCCACTTT	NA	NA	TRBV6-6	TRBJ1-6
CASTPRGGPDTQYF	TGTGCCAGCACCCCCCGGGGGGGACCAGATACGCAGTATTTT	TRBD2	NA	TRBV7-3	TRBJ2-3
CASSLTRDSSKTQYF	TGTGCCAGCAGCTTAACCCGGGACAGTTCGAAGACCCAGTACTTC	TRBD1	NA	TRBV11-2	TRBJ2-5
CASSLHPAGETDTQYF	TGTGCCAGCAGTCTTCACCCAGCGGGCGAGACAGATACGCAGTATTTT	NA	NA	TRBV28	TRBJ2-3
CASSLATMGFTF	TGTGCCAGCAGCTTGGCCACGATGGGGTTCACCTTC	NA	NA	TRBV5-6	TRBJ1-2
CASSGTGGPGELFF	TGCGCCAGCAGCGGGACAGGGGGGCCCGGGGAGCTGTTTTTT	TRBD1	NA	TRBV23-1	TRBJ2-2
CASSQELAQGRETQYF	TGCGCCAGCAGCCAAGAATTGGCTCAGGGAAGGGAGACCCAGTACTTC	NA	NA	TRBV4-3	TRBJ2-5
CASQKQGAANEKLFF	TGTGCCAGCCAAAAACAGGGGGCGGCTAATGAAAAACTGTTTTTT	TRBD1	NA	TRBV19	TRBJ1-4
CASSLGAGQVDTQYF	TGTGCCAGCAGCTTGGGCGCTGGGCAGGTAGATACGCAGTATTTT	NA	NA	TRBV5-4	TRBJ2-3
CASSIKTPRNQPQHF	TGTGCCAGTAGTATAAAGACCCCGCGCAATCAGCCCCAGCATTTT	NA	NA	TRBV19	TRBJ1-5
CASSLYGGINQPQHF	TGTGCCAGCAGTTTATATGGGGGGATAAATCAGCCCCAGCATTTT	NA	NA	TRBV28	TRBJ1-5
CASSFRSGVGREYEQFF	TGTGCCAGCAGCTTCCGTAGCGGAGTAGGGCGAGAATATGAGCAGTTCTTC	NA	NA	TRBV7-2	TRBJ2-1
CAWRTGLAFSTDTQYF	TGTGCCTGGAGGACGGGACTAGCTTTTAGCACAGATACGCAGTATTTT	TRBD2	NA	TRBV30	TRBJ2-3
CASSIGPNYEQYF	TGTGCCAGTAGCATAGGACCTAACTACGAGCAGTACTTC	NA	medium-sized	TRBV7-6	TRBJ2-7
CASSLNRGSGYGYTF	TGTGCCAGCAGCTTGAACAGGGGTTCGGGCTATGGCTACACCTTC	TRBD1	NA	TRBV7-2	TRBJ1-2
CATSNIDPSYNEQFF	TGTGCCACCAGCAACATAGACCCCTCCTACAATGAGCAGTTCTTC	NA	NA	TRBV15	TRBJ2-1
CASSLAWSVGNQPQHF	TGTGCCAGCAGCTTAGCATGGTCTGTTGGCAATCAGCCCCAGCATTTT	NA	NA	TRBV7-8	TRBJ1-5
CASSPQGGGQETQYF	TGCGCCAGCAGCCCCCAGGGGGGCGGCCAAGAGACCCAGTACTTC	NA	NA	TRBV5-1	TRBJ2-5
CASSLAGLTDTQYF	TGCGCCAGCAGCTTGGCGGGCCTCACAGATACGCAGTATTTT	NA	NA	TRBV5-1	TRBJ2-3
CASSLGTGLGYEQYF	TGCGCCAGCAGCTTAGGGACAGGGCTGGGCTACGAGCAGTACTTC	TRBD1	once	TRBV11-2	TRBJ2-7
CASSLDTLGPGELFF	TGTGCCAGCAGCTTGGATACGCTAGGGCCCGGGGAGCTGTTTTTT	NA	NA	TRBV5-4	TRBJ2-2
CASSTPRDRGGYEQYF	TGTGCCAGCAGTACGCCGAGAGACAGGGGGGGTTACGAGCAGTACTTC	TRBD1	NA	TRBV6-6	TRBJ2-7